Below, one T cell receptor beta chain is given with its context. What this receptor recognizes is not known. There are no base qualities to consult, and no much larger clone falls within one base. Reading the label with the study, this specimen's time point is: about 28 days (+/-7) after the second vaccine dose. Because spike-specific TCR depth and breadth did not differ between the two schedules, AZD1222 recipients who got a second dose at roughly 4 weeks were pooled with those who got a second dose at roughly 12 weeks. The vaccinee samples were drawn from two UK trials, COV001 and COV002, one of which was a single-blind randomized controlled phase 2/3 trial testing AZD1222 (ChAdOx1 nCoV-19) in healthy adults. For TCRbeta chain sequencing, PBMC samples from trial participants were taken at day 0 and at day 28 after the second dose. The data originate from a study of T cell responses to AZD1222 COVID-19 vaccine (dated by TCRdb to about 2021). Study-level background: A total of approximately 230 trial participants underwent TCR sequencing, of whom some 210 received two doses of AZD1222 and about 25 received two doses of the MenACWY control vaccine. Trial participants were enrolled by age into 18-55, 56-69 and 70-plus year subgroups, with around 150, 28 and 57 TCR-sequenced participants respectively.

The germline V gene sets CDR1 to SGHRS and CDR2 to YFSETQ. Germline trimming: 4 bases from V, 5 bases from J; junction bases outside gene matches: 7. The CDR3 measures 15 amino acids from cysteine to phenylalanine. Only the CDR3 DNA is retained, 45 bases long and in frame from the first base. The CDR3 regions of human TCRbeta chains were analyzed by immunosequencing. The study's own analysis went as follows. Repertoire TCRs were matched against a reference library of SARS-CoV-2-specific TCRs generated with the MIRA antigen-specificity platform. Breadth meant the fraction of unique TCRs that were SARS-CoV-2-associated, whereas depth meant the fraction of total T cells that were SARS-CoV-2-associated. Each spike-specific TCR was assigned to its reactive spike region and to a CD4 or CD8 class using the MIRA data. Log10-transformed breadth and depth values were compared by one-way ANOVA with Sidak's multiple comparisons tests. The clones in this table, taken by TCRdb from immuneACCESS, are in-frame only. Not every clone is retained; where verified, under half of the shortfall comes from an unresolved V gene, and the cause of the rest is unknown. V and J calls and clone size are copied from that table; D and trimming were computed from the DNA. The sample yields roughly 75,000 clones; around 86% were counted once. The top ten clones comprise roughly 18% of the sample.

Beyond this particular receptor, the publication reports: The 56-69-year group was small, and its depth increase did not reach significance, likely because of low power. Most participants were white British and females outnumbered males, and the authors suggested that clonal diversity may have been underestimated. Because no day 14 peak-response samples were available, the repertoires could be characterized only after the peak T cell response. A significant rise in spike-specific TCR breadth and depth was observed after two AZD1222 doses relative to day 0 and relative to MenACWY recipients. Conclusions about previously exposed vaccinees were limited because only a handful of AZD1222 recipients were SARS-CoV-2 seropositive at baseline. Nearly half of unique spike-specific TCRs reportedly recognized epitopes outside regions mutated in the B.1.351 and B.1.1.7 variants. Vaccine-associated CD4 TCRs spanned the whole spike protein, with dominant responses in regions 160-218 and 743-854.

The sequencing here drew on peripheral blood, taken 28 days after the second AZD1222 dose. The TCR was taken from an adult who received the AZD1222 COVID-19 vaccine. The chain is encoded by TRBV5-1 joined to TRBJ1-5; TRBD1 lines up with 9 middle nucleotides. This receptor has the CDR3 CASSPGQGSYQPQHF. Here is the DNA: TGCGCCAGCAGCCCGGGACAGGGATCTTATCAGCCCCAGCATTTT.